One sample yielded the 24 T cell receptor beta chains listed below, sequenced in a study of identical twins. TCRdb re-derived calls from the 5' RACE reads in MiXCR, one entry per CDR3 protein. The sample comprises some 600,000 distinct CDR3 sequences, 7.1% of which are singletons, and 1.6% rests with the top ten. This same sample was also part of a study on yellow fever vaccine responses in identical twins.

The sequenced sample was PBMCs. All receptors derive from a young woman in good health.

In its sample, this clonotype was seen a few times. The rearrangement uses TRBV20-1 and TRBJ1-1; D unresolved. The length of the CDR3 is 14 residues. V gave up 3 bases and J gave up 0 bases, with 11 bases separating them. CDR1 is DFQATT, CDR2 SNEGSKA, per germline (reference sequence). CDR3 sequence reads: CSASGGPMNTEAFF. The CDR3 DNA sequence: TGCAGTGCTAGTGGAGGACCAATGAACACTGAAGCTTTCTTT.

This clonotype was observed a handful of times. This chain connects TRBV7-6 to TRBJ2-3; 7 bases agree with TRBD2. CDR1 is SGHVS, CDR2 FNYEAQ, per germline. The CDR3 spans 16 residues. The J segment lost 4 bases and the V segment lost 0 bases, leaving 7 bases of the junction unmatched. CDR3 nucleotides: TGTGCCAGCAGCTTAGCGGGAGGGCCATCCGCAGATACGCAGTATTTT. As protein: CASSLAGGPSADTQYF.

This sequence joins TRBV13 and TRBJ1-5; 7 bases map to TRBD1. Germline loops: CDR1 PRHDT, CDR2 FYEKMQ (reference sequence). The ends lost 4 bases at V and 0 bases at J; junction bases unmatched: 6. The CDR3 spans 16 residues. The CDR3 reads CASSSGQRNSNQPQHF. The CDR3 nucleotides read TGTGCCAGCAGCTCGGGACAGAGAAATAGCAATCAGCCCCAGCATTTT. The full variable domain, completed using reference TRBV13 and TRBJ1-5, is AAGVIQSPRHLIKEKRETATLKCYPIPRHDTVYWYQQGPGQDPQFLISFYEKMQSDKGSIPDRFSAQQFSDYHSELNMSSLELGDSALYFCASSSGQRNSNQPQHFGDGTRLSIL.

In this sample, this clonotype turned up a few times. The rearrangement joins TRBV5-5 to TRBJ1-4, with TRBD1 matching 7 bases. V dropped 0 bases and J dropped 8; count of bases not matched to a gene: 7. Germline lookup yields CDR1 SGHKS and CDR2 YYEKEE (reference sequence). The length of the CDR3 is 15 residues. The chain's CDR3 is CASSLGQGEAEKLFF. CDR3 nucleotide sequence: TGTGCCAGCAGCTTGGGGCAGGGGGAGGCCGAAAAACTGTTTTTT. The entire variable domain, with the rest obtained from reference TRBV5-5 and TRBJ1-4, is as follows: DAGVTQSPTHLIKTRGQQVTLRCSPISGHKSVSWYQQVLGQGPQFIFQYYEKEERGRGNFPDRFSARQFPNYSSELNVNALLLGDSALYLCASSLGQGEAEKLFFGSGTQLSVL.

This clonotype was detected a few times. The CDR3 region has the DNA TGTGCCAGCAGCCCCTTCGAAGGGGCTAAGCAGTTCTTC. It specifies CASSPFEGAKQFF. The J gene is TRBJ2-1, the V gene TRBV5-5, with D perhaps matching TRBD1 (5 bases). CDR3 length equals 13 residues. Trimming stripped 4 bases from V and 11 bases from J, with 16 bases between. Germline lookup yields CDR1 SGHKS and CDR2 YYEKEE (reference sequence).

This clonotype has a handful of counts. The J gene is TRBJ2-7, the V gene TRBV10-3; 10 bases agree with TRBD2. The CDR3 is 16 amino acids. Germline V gene sequence: CDR1 ENHRY, CDR2 SYGVKD. Trimming at V came to 6 bases and at J to 1 base, leaving 9 bases not matched to a gene. The CDR3: CAISPTSGQGSYEQYF. The CDR3 coding sequence is TGTGCCATCAGCCCGACTAGCGGGCAGGGTTCCTACGAGCAGTACTTC.

This clonotype was counted between two and nine times. The chain links TRBV12-3 or TRBV12-4 to TRBJ2-1; 8 nucleotides line up with TRBD2. V dropped 5 bases and J dropped 8; count of bases not matched to a gene: 11. The length of the CDR3 is 15 residues. DNA for the CDR3: TGTGCCAGCAGTCTGGGTAGCGGGGTTGGCGATGAGCAGTTCTTC. This gives the protein CASSLGSGVGDEQFF.

This clonotype appeared many times. The J gene is TRBJ1-4, the V gene TRBV4-1, with 7 bases identical to TRBD1. V gave up 1 base and J gave up 7 bases; unmatched junction bases: 9. The length of the CDR3 is 16 residues. Germline CDR1 reads MGHRA; CDR2 reads YSYEKL. The CDR3 reads CASSQGGTAMGEKLFF. In DNA, the CDR3 is TGCGCCAGCAGCCAAGGGGGGACAGCCATGGGTGAAAAACTGTTTTTT.

This clonotype was seen only a few times. V gene TRBV5-1 combines with J gene TRBJ2-1, with 11 positions matching TRBD2. Germline V lookup: CDR1 SGHRS, CDR2 YFSETQ. Unmatched junction bases numbered 7, after V lost 4 bases and J lost 10 bases. This CDR3 has 14 amino acids. CDR3 sequence reads: CASSVTSGSAEQFF. As DNA, the CDR3 is TGCGCCAGCAGCGTCACTAGCGGGAGCGCGGAGCAGTTCTTC.

This clonotype was found a few times. The rearrangement joins TRBV7-8 to TRBJ2-1; possibly TRBD1 or TRBD2 for D (5 bases each). Trimming left V 5 bases short and J 5 bases short, with 25 bases between. The CDR3 length is 18 residues. Germline loops: CDR1 SGHVS, CDR2 FQNEAQ. The CDR3 reads CASSNRGAGGGLHNEQFF. CDR3 nucleotide sequence: TGTGCCAGCAGCAATAGAGGTGCGGGTGGGGGTCTACACAATGAGCAGTTCTTC. The full variable domain, its missing parts supplied by reference TRBV7-8 and TRBJ2-1, is GAGVSQSPRYKVAKRGQDVALRCDPISGHVSLFWYQQALGQGPEFLTYFQNEAQLDKSGLPSDRFFAERPEGSVSTLKIQRTQQEDSAVYLCASSNRGAGGGLHNEQFFGPGTRLTVL.

There are many counts of this clonotype. The chain is built from TRBV7-9 and TRBJ2-1; TRBD1 or TRBD2 may be the D gene (5 bases each). Looked up from germline, CDR1 is SEHNR and CDR2 is FQNEAQ (reference sequence). Trimming pared 5 bases from V and 8 bases from J, leaving 10 bases between. The CDR3 totals 12 residues. The CDR3, as DNA: TGTGCCAGCAGCCCTGGGGGTCATGAGCAGTTCTTC. Translation gives CASSPGGHEQFF.

Many counts were recorded for this clonotype. CDR3 nucleotide sequence: TGTGCCAGCAGAAAACGAAAAGATTGGACTCCGAACACCGGGGAGCTGTTTTTT. This gives the protein CASRKRKDWTPNTGELFF. This rearrangement joins TRBV11-1 to TRBJ2-2, with D perhaps TRBD2 (5 bases). The V gene lost 6 bases and the J gene lost 0 bases, with 20 bases spanning the gap. Per the germline V gene, CDR1 is SGHAT and CDR2 is FQDESV (reference sequence). There are 18 residues in the CDR3.

The V gene is TRBV19, the J gene TRBJ2-4, with D perhaps matching TRBD1 (6 bases). The CDR3 sequence is 14 residues long. With 4 bases removed from V and 6 bases from J, the gap between germline ends came to 13 bases. Per germline, CDR1 LNHDA and CDR2 SQIVND (reference sequence). The CDR3 bases are TGTGCCAGTAGTACGCAGGGGTTGGGAAACATTCAGTACTTC. Translated: CASSTQGLGNIQYF. The whole variable domain, remainder taken from reference TRBV19 and TRBJ2-4, is DGGITQSPKYLFRKEGQNVTLSCEQNLNHDAMYWYRQDPGQGLRLIYYSQIVNDFQKGDIAEGYSVSREKKESFPLTVTSAQKNPTAFYLCASSTQGLGNIQYFGAGTRLSVL.

The chain combines TRBV6-1 with TRBJ2-7; 8 nucleotides match TRBD2. CDR3 length: 16 amino acids. Germline values: CDR1 MNHNS, CDR2 SASEGT. With V trimmed by 5 bases and J by 4 bases, 13 bases remained unmatched. CDR3 residues: CASSPSERENRYEQYF. The CDR3 nucleotides read TGTGCCAGCAGTCCTTCCGAGCGGGAGAATAGGTACGAGCAGTACTTC.

This clonotype has a handful of counts. The rearrangement uses TRBV6-1 and TRBJ1-2; TRBD1 agrees at 12 bases. Unmatched junction bases numbered 14, after V lost 6 bases and J lost 6 bases. The CDR3 contains 17 residues. Germline CDR1 and CDR2: MNHNS and SASEGT. The CDR3 loop is CASRGQGARASSDGYTF. The CDR3 DNA is TGTGCCAGCAGGGGACAGGGGGCCCGTGCGTCGTCTGATGGCTACACCTTC.

This clonotype occurred a few times. The rearrangement uses TRBV5-1 and TRBJ2-5; D is possibly TRBD1 (7 bases). Trimming cost V 1 base and J 5 bases, with 12 bases left between them. This CDR3 has 14 residues. In germline, CDR1 is SGHRS, CDR2 YFSETQ. The CDR3 reads CASSLPAGGETQYF. For the CDR3, the DNA is TGCGCCAGCAGCTTGCCAGCAGGGGGGGAGACCCAGTACTTC.

The CDR3 DNA is TGTGCCAGCAGCCAAGTGGCCGGGAATGAGCAGTTCTTC. Translation: CASSQVAGNEQFF. The rearrangement joins TRBV3-1 to TRBJ2-1; no definite D call. V gave up 1 base and J gave up 7 bases, with 8 bases separating them. The V gene's germline CDR1 is LGHDT and CDR2 YNNKEL (reference sequence). CDR3 length: 13 amino acids.

This clonotype was counted many times. This chain connects TRBV25-1 to TRBJ1-3; D gene unclear. Germline CDR1 is MGHDK and CDR2 is SYGVNS. V gave up 6 bases and J gave up 4 bases, with 7 bases separating them. This CDR3 is built from 12 residues. The CDR3 nucleotides read TGTGCCAGCAGATCGGGAGGAAACACCATATATTTT. Residues: CASRSGGNTIYF. The full variable domain, completed using reference TRBV25-1 and TRBJ1-3, is EADIYQTPRYLVIGTGKKITLECSQTMGHDKMYWYQQDPGMELHLIHYSYGVNSTEKGDLSSESTVSRIRTEHFPLTLESARPSHTSQYLCASRSGGNTIYFGEGSWLTVV.

At least ten counts were recorded for this clonotype. This chain uses TRBV5-1 with TRBJ1-1, with no clear D. The V end was cut by 4 bases, the J end by 0 bases, with 7 bases between. The CDR3 consists of 13 residues. Germline lookup yields CDR1 SGHRS and CDR2 YFSETQ. The CDR3 is CASSPTLNTEAFF. CDR3 nucleotide sequence: TGCGCCAGCAGCCCGACCTTGAACACTGAAGCTTTCTTT.

This chain links TRBV6-5 with TRBJ2-2, with 8 bases matching TRBD1. The CDR3 runs to 15 residues. Germline CDR1 and CDR2: MNHEY and SVGAGI. Trimming cost V 1 base and J 4 bases; bases outside gene matches: 2. The CDR3, as DNA: TGTGCCAGCAGTTACTTACAGGGGGGCACCGGGGAGCTGTTTTTT. Encoded protein: CASSYLQGGTGELFF.

This clonotype was counted a few times. J is TRBJ2-1 and V is TRBV16; D is tentatively TRBD1 or TRBD2 (5 bases each). Between the trimmed V and J ends, which lost 4 bases and 6 bases, there was a span of 16 bases. The germline V gene has CDR1 KGHSY and CDR2 FQNENV. The CDR3 has 15 amino acids. CDR3 amino acids: CASSPVGVQVNEQFF. DNA for the CDR3: TGTGCCAGCAGCCCGGTGGGGGTGCAAGTCAATGAGCAGTTCTTC.

In its sample, this clonotype was seen a few times. The genes are TRBV12-3 or TRBV12-4 and TRBJ2-3; a weak D match, TRBD2 (6 bases). The CDR3 runs to 13 residues. The V and J ends lost 6 bases and 4 bases respectively, with 11 bases between them. DNA for the CDR3: TGTGCCAGCAGCCCGGGGGTGGCAGATACGCAGTATTTT. This sequence encodes CASSPGVADTQYF.

This clonotype occurred many times. V gene TRBV29-1 combines with J gene TRBJ2-7; D perhaps matches TRBD2 (6 bases). Trimming cost V 7 bases and J 0 bases, with 16 bases left between them. This CDR3 comprises 14 residues. CDR1 is SQVTM, CDR2 ANQGSEA, per germline. This chain's CDR3 is CSARRDASSYEQYF. The CDR3 DNA reads as TGCAGCGCCCGGCGGGACGCGAGCTCCTACGAGCAGTACTTC.

This clonotype was detected ten times or more. The J gene is TRBJ1-2, the V gene TRBV7-9; TRBD1 matches at 7 bases. Germline CDR1 is SEHNR and CDR2 is FQNEAQ (reference sequence). The CDR3 length is 13 residues. Trimming removed 2 bases from V and 4 bases from J; junction bases left unmatched: 1. The CDR3 DNA is TGTGCCAGCAGCTTAAACAGGGGCTATGGCTACACCTTC. It specifies CASSLNRGYGYTF. Together with reference TRBV7-9 and TRBJ1-2, the CDR3 gives the full variable domain: DTGVSQNPRHKITKRGQNVTFRCDPISEHNRLYWYRQTLGQGPEFLTYFQNEAQLEKSRLLSDRFSAERPKGSFSTLEIQRTEQGDSAMYLCASSLNRGYGYTFGSGTRLTVV.